One and the same sample provided the 5 T cell receptor beta chains below, sequenced in a study of blood T cell repertoires in COVID-19. Some clones are missing from TCRdb's copy, which holds only in-frame ones; the method was immunoSEQ multiplex PCR. The table includes tens of thousands of clones, 80% detected once. Sequenced input: peripheral blood. The receptors derive from a woman in her 70s with acute or convalescent COVID-19.

The CDR3 spells CASSREGENTEAFF. The CDR3 nucleotides are TGTGCCAGCAGCCGGGAGGGAGAGAACACTGAAGCTTTCTTT. The chain is built from TRBV7-6 and TRBJ1-1; D not certain. The V and J ends lost 5 bases and 1 base respectively, with 11 bases between them. The CDR3 length is 14 residues. Germline V gene data show CDR1 as SGHVS and CDR2 as FNYEAQ.

The CDR3 sequence is CASSQVGGNTEAFF. Written as DNA, the CDR3 is TGTGCCAGCAGCCAAGTGGGGGGGAACACTGAAGCTTTCTTT. The chain is built from TRBV3-1 (or the pseudogene TRBV3-2) and TRBJ1-1; D might be TRBD1 (5 bases). From germline, CDR1 is LGHDT and CDR2 YNNKEL (reference sequence). CDR3 length: 14 residues. The germline V and J ends were trimmed by 1 base and 1 base, with 7 bases remaining between them.

V gene TRBV6-5 combines with J gene TRBJ1-3, with D tentatively TRBD1 (5 bases). V was cut by 6 bases and J by 4 bases, with 10 bases left in between. The CDR3 runs to 13 residues. Germline-derived CDR1 and CDR2 are MNHEY and SVGAGI. For the CDR3, the DNA is TGTGCCAGCAGCCAAGGGGCCGGAAACACCATATATTTT. Protein sequence: CASSQGAGNTIYF.

The sample holds one count of this clone. The chain carries TRBV3-1 (or the pseudogene TRBV3-2) and TRBJ1-5; 7 bases agree with TRBD1. The germline CDR1 and CDR2 sequences are LGHDT and YNNKEL (reference sequence). V lost 6 bases and J lost 0; bases outside the gene matches: 5. CDR3 length equals 15 residues. This CDR3 reads CASRNGTASNQPQHF. The CDR3 coding sequence is TGTGCCAGCAGGAACGGGACAGCTAGCAATCAGCCCCAGCATTTT.

The chain combines TRBV6-2 or TRBV6-3 with TRBJ1-2; D might be TRBD1 (6 bases). This CDR3 has 16 amino acids. CDR1 and CDR2 from the germline V gene are MNHEY and SVGEGT. V lost 2 bases and J 4 bases, leaving 17 bases between the germline ends. The CDR3 spells CASSYPGQLTVYGYTF. CDR3 bases: TGTGCCAGCAGTTACCCAGGACAGTTGACCGTCTATGGCTACACCTTC.